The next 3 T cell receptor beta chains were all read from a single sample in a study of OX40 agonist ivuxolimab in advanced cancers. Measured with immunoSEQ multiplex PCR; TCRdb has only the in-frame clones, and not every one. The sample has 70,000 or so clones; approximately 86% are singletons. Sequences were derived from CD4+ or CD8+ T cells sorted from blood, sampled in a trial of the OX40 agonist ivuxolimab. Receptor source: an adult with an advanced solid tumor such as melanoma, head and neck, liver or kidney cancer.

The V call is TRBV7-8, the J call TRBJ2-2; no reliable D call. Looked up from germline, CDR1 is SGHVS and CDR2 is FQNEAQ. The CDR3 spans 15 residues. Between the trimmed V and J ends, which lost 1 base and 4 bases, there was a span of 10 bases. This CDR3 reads CASSLGPGRTGELFF. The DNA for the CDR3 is TGTGCCAGCAGCTTAGGACCAGGCCGCACCGGGGAGCTGTTTTTT.

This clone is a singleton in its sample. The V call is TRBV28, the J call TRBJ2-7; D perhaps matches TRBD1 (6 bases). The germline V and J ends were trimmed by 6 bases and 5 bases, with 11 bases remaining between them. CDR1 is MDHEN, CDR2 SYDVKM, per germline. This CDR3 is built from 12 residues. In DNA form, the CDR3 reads TGTGCCAGCAGACCTACAGGGAACGAGCAGTACTTC. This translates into CASRPTGNEQYF.

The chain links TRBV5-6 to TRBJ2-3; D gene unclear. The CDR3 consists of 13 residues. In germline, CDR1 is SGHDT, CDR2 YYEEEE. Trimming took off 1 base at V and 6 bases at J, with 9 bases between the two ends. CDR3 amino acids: CASSLPEADTQYF. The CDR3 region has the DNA TGTGCCAGCAGCTTGCCCGAAGCCGATACGCAGTATTTT.